These T cell receptor beta chains were read from a single sample in a study of blood T cell repertoires in COVID-19. Data came from immunoSEQ multiplex PCR; TCRdb stores just in-frame clones and leaves some out. The table has about 130,000 clones, roughly 83% seen once. Sequenced: peripheral blood. Every receptor here comes from a man aged 40-49 years with active or convalescent COVID-19. The CDR3 runs from the conserved cysteine through the conserved F or W. Each record gives: CDR3 protein, CDR3 DNA, D gene, J gene, clone size, V gene. A D gene is named only where the DNA matches it firmly. Where a row states a size, it is once, few, many or the class of an expanded clone; other rows omit it.

CDR3: CASSPPENTEAFF
DNA: TGTGCCAGCAGTCCCCCAGAGAACACTGAAGCTTTCTTT
D: .
J: TRBJ1-1
size: few
V: TRBV6-6

CDR3: CASSLKQGGRSYNSPLHF
DNA: TGTGCCAGCAGCTTAAAACAGGGAGGGAGATCCTATAATTCACCCCTCCACTTT
D: .
J: TRBJ1-6
size: .
V: TRBV7-3

CDR3: CASSLGAGYTF
DNA: TGTGCCAGCAGTTTGGGGGCTGGCTACACCTTC
D: .
J: TRBJ1-2
size: .
V: TRBV12-3/TRBV12-4

CDR3: CASSLVGHRFF
DNA: TGCGCCAGCAGCTTGGTTGGCCACCGGTTCTTC
D: .
J: TRBJ2-1
size: .
V: TRBV5-1

CDR3: CASRDRVPEPHWF
DNA: TGTGCCAGTAGAGACAGGGTCCCTGAGCCCCATTGGTTT
D: TRBD1
J: TRBJ1-1
size: .
V: TRBV19

CDR3: CSQGLAEETQYF
DNA: TGCAGCCAGGGACTAGCAGAAGAGACCCAGTACTTC
D: TRBD2
J: TRBJ2-5
size: .
V: TRBV29-1

CDR3: CASSQDPQGENEQYF
DNA: TGCGCCAGCAGCCAAGATCCACAGGGAGAAAACGAGCAGTACTTC
D: .
J: TRBJ2-7
size: .
V: TRBV4-1

CDR3: CSASEDRDSQPQHF
DNA: TGCAGTGCTAGTGAGGACAGGGATAGTCAGCCCCAGCATTTT
D: TRBD1
J: TRBJ1-5
size: .
V: TRBV20-1

CDR3: CAWSDRYPGDYGYTF
DNA: TGTGCCTGGAGTGATCGGTACCCGGGAGACTATGGCTACACCTTC
D: .
J: TRBJ1-2
size: .
V: TRBV30

CDR3: CASSRRQKLNTEAFF
DNA: TGTGCCAGTAGTAGAAGACAGAAACTGAACACTGAAGCTTTCTTT
D: .
J: TRBJ1-1
size: .
V: TRBV19

CDR3: CAISDGPNGESYEQYF
DNA: TGTGCCATCAGTGATGGTCCAAACGGGGAGTCCTACGAGCAGTACTTC
D: .
J: TRBJ2-7
size: .
V: TRBV10-3

CDR3: CATSQGSGFGQPQHF
DNA: TGTGCCACCTCCCAGGGGTCGGGGTTCGGTCAGCCCCAGCATTTT
D: .
J: TRBJ1-5
size: .
V: TRBV24-1

CDR3: CASSPRGGGELFF
DNA: TGTGCCAGCAGCCCTAGAGGGGGCGGGGAGCTGTTTTTT
D: .
J: TRBJ2-2
size: .
V: TRBV3-1/TRBV3-2

CDR3: CASSLAGGHPSYF
DNA: TGTGCCAGCAGTTTAGCGGGGGGGCATCCCTCTTATTTT
D: .
J: TRBJ1-3
size: .
V: TRBV12-3/TRBV12-4

CDR3: CASSSTGGRSPLHF
DNA: TGTGCCAGCAGTTCGACAGGGGGCAGGTCACCCCTCCACTTT
D: TRBD1
J: TRBJ1-6
size: .
V: TRBV28

CDR3: CASSLFLSYGYTF
DNA: TGTGCCAGCAGCCTATTTCTGAGCTATGGCTACACCTTC
D: .
J: TRBJ1-2
size: .
V: TRBV7-8

CDR3: CASSQGSDLSAFF
DNA: TGTGCCAGCAGCCAAGGTAGTGATCTTTCAGCTTTCTTT
D: .
J: TRBJ1-1
size: .
V: TRBV14

CDR3: CASSQDGRGGLDTQYF
DNA: TGTGCCAGCAGCCAAGATGGGCGGGGGGGCTTGGATACGCAGTATTTT
D: TRBD2
J: TRBJ2-3
size: .
V: TRBV3-1/TRBV3-2

CDR3: CASKDRGRQPQHF
DNA: TGTGCCAGTAAAGACAGGGGTCGACAGCCCCAGCATTTT
D: TRBD1
J: TRBJ1-5
size: .
V: TRBV19

CDR3: CASRQDSFEKLFF
DNA: TGTGCCAGCAGACAAGACAGCTTTGAAAAACTGTTTTTT
D: .
J: TRBJ1-4
size: once
V: TRBV28

CDR3: CASSDPNKVFTLHF
DNA: TGTGCCAGCAGTGACCCCAACAAAGTATTCACCCTCCACTTT
D: .
J: TRBJ1-6
size: .
V: TRBV6-1

CDR3: CASILSGSLGTGELFF
DNA: TGTGCCAGCATCCTGAGCGGGAGTTTGGGCACCGGGGAGCTGTTTTTT
D: TRBD2
J: TRBJ2-2
size: .
V: TRBV2

CDR3: CASSVRQGHTEAFF
DNA: TGTGCCAGCAGCGTGAGACAGGGTCACACTGAAGCTTTCTTT
D: TRBD1
J: TRBJ1-1
size: .
V: TRBV9

CDR3: CASGLTGTGEASGLLSSYEQYF
DNA: TGTGCTAGTGGTTTAACCGGGACAGGGGAGGCTAGCGGGTTGCTTAGCTCCTACGAGCAGTACTTC
D: TRBD1
J: TRBJ2-7
size: .
V: TRBV12-5

CDR3: CASIGERPNTEAFF
DNA: TGTGCCAGCATCGGGGAACGTCCGAACACTGAAGCTTTCTTT
D: .
J: TRBJ1-1
size: .
V: TRBV5-4

CDR3: CASSYRSETEAFF
DNA: TGTGCCAGCAGTTACCGTTCGGAGACTGAAGCTTTCTTT
D: .
J: TRBJ1-1
size: .
V: TRBV6-5

CDR3: CASTLLSDTGELFF
DNA: TGCGCCAGCACCCTCCTGAGTGACACCGGGGAGCTGTTTTTT
D: .
J: TRBJ2-2
size: .
V: TRBV4-1

CDR3: CASGVAGGTDYEQYF
DNA: TGTGCCAGCGGCGTAGCGGGAGGCACCGACTACGAGCAGTACTTC
D: TRBD2
J: TRBJ2-7
size: few
V: TRBV2

CDR3: CASSRDRASQETQYF
DNA: TGTGCCAGCAGCCGTGACAGGGCCAGCCAAGAGACCCAGTACTTC
D: TRBD1
J: TRBJ2-5
size: .
V: TRBV5-4

CDR3: CASSGTGGGYEQYF
DNA: TGTGCCAGCAGTGGCACAGGGGGCGGCTACGAGCAGTACTTC
D: TRBD1
J: TRBJ2-7
size: .
V: TRBV25-1

CDR3: CASSLTGVDGNTIYF
DNA: TGTGCCAGCAGTTTAACGGGGGTAGATGGAAACACCATATATTTT
D: .
J: TRBJ1-3
size: .
V: TRBV28

CDR3: CASSSYPTVANTGELFF
DNA: TGTGCCAGCAGCTCATATCCCACGGTAGCGAACACCGGGGAGCTGTTTTTT
D: .
J: TRBJ2-2
size: .
V: TRBV11-3

CDR3: CASSELAGTFYGYTF
DNA: TGTGCCAGCAGTGAGCTTGCGGGGACGTTCTATGGCTACACCTTC
D: .
J: TRBJ1-2
size: .
V: TRBV2

CDR3: CASSLGTSGRNEQFF
DNA: TGTGCCAGCAGCCTCGGGACTAGCGGGAGAAATGAGCAGTTCTTC
D: TRBD2
J: TRBJ2-1
size: .
V: TRBV7-3

CDR3: CASSSRGTGELFF
DNA: TGTGCCAGCAGTTCCAGGGGAACCGGGGAGCTGTTTTTT
D: .
J: TRBJ2-2
size: .
V: TRBV6-5

CDR3: CASSERASAGELFF
DNA: TGTGCCAGCAGTGAAAGGGCTAGCGCCGGGGAGCTGTTTTTT
D: .
J: TRBJ2-2
size: .
V: TRBV6-4

CDR3: CASSATSGGTYEQYF
DNA: TGTGCCAGCAGCGCCACTAGCGGGGGGACCTACGAGCAGTACTTC
D: TRBD2
J: TRBJ2-7
size: .
V: TRBV7-6

CDR3: CATSRSPGGIEQFF
DNA: TGTGCCACCAGCAGATCCCCGGGGGGCATTGAGCAGTTCTTC
D: .
J: TRBJ2-1
size: .
V: TRBV15

CDR3: CASSFLYGTGVGQPQHF
DNA: TGTGCCAGCAGCTTTCTTTATGGGACAGGGGTTGGTCAGCCCCAGCATTTT
D: TRBD1
J: TRBJ1-5
size: .
V: TRBV5-8

CDR3: CASGSELGNTIYF
DNA: TGTGCTAGCGGCAGCGAACTTGGAAACACCATATATTTT
D: .
J: TRBJ1-3
size: .
V: TRBV12-5

CDR3: CASSISSGVNTEAFF
DNA: TGTGCCAGTAGTATCAGCAGCGGGGTCAACACTGAAGCTTTCTTT
D: .
J: TRBJ1-1
size: few
V: TRBV19